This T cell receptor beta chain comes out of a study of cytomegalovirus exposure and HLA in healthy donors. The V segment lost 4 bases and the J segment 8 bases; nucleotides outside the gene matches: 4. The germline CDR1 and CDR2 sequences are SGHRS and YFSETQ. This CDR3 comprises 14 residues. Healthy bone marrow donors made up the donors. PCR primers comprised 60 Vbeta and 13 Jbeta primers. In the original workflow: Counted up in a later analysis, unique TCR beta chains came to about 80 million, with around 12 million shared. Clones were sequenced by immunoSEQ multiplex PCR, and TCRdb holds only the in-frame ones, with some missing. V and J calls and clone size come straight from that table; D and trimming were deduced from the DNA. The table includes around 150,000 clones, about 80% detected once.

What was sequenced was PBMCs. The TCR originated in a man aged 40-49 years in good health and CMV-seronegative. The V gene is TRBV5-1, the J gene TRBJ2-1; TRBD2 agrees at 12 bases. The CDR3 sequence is CASSPGLAGYEQFF. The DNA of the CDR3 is TGCGCCAGCAGCCCGGGACTAGCGGGCTATGAGCAGTTCTTC.